This T cell receptor (beta chain) was recovered during a study of technical replicates of blood from a few donors. Assay used: immunoSEQ multiplex PCR; TCRdb lists only in-frame clones, some missing. This repertoire shows around 70,000 clones, about 95% found once; its top ten account for approximately 0.26%. Germline CDR1 is SGDLS and CDR2 is YYNGEE. The V segment lost 2 bases and the J segment 2 bases; nucleotides outside the gene matches: 4. The CDR3 consists of 15 residues. The sample comprised T cells isolated from PBMCs. The V gene is TRBV9, the J gene TRBJ1-2; 9 bases are a match to TRBD1. The TCR sequence derives from a human donor in good health. CDR3 DNA sequence: TGTGCCAGCAGCGTGTCCGGGACAGGGAACTATGGCTACACCTTC. Protein product: CASSVSGTGNYGYTF.